This T cell receptor (beta chain) emerged from a study of T-cell reconstitution after alpha-beta-depleted transplantation in children (dated by TCRdb to the mid-2010s). Context from the whole study: Using TCR repertoire profiling, the study followed T-cell immune reconstitution in a quantitative way in children after TCRalphabeta/CD19-depleted allogeneic hematopoietic cell transplantation. Results the study describes overall, beyond this receptor: In some patients, the high TCRbeta diversity seen at day 60 was put down to recipient T cells and intrathymic progenitors that had survived conditioning. The frequencies of hyperexpanded clones fell over the following months, and after one year, T-cell counts and TCRbeta diversity were mostly attributed to newly produced T cells. Apparently early alphabetaT-cell count recovery about two months after transplant reportedly relied on only several hundred rapidly expanded clones derived from non-depleted graft cells.

What the treatment or condition label conveys for this sample: allogeneic hematopoietic cell transplantation with graft depleted of TCRalphabeta T cells and CD19 B cells. Transplant recipients were children who received TCRalphabeta/CD19-depleted allogeneic hematopoietic cell grafts. Libraries were prepared through PCR. Sequenced using an Illumina HiSeq 2500. Molecular barcoding was employed in the preparation of TCR libraries, with unique molecular identifiers being used to normalize TCRbeta repertoire quantification. TCRdb handled the public reads itself, with Q25 trimming in fastp and clone calling in MiXCR, and kept productive beta chains. For every CDR3 protein sequence, its rows merge into one entry that carries the most common genes and DNA. In all, the sample holds about 900,000 distinct CDR3 sequences, and around 30% of those were seen once. The ten largest clones represent roughly 31% of the sample.

Taken from the germline V gene (reference sequence), the CDR1 and CDR2 loops are DFQATT and SNEGSKA. The CDR3 starts with the cysteine, ends with the phenylalanine, and has 13 residues. The retained sequence is limited to the CDR3, 39 bases, with the frame set at the first base. Trimmed from V: 1 base; trimmed from J: 5 bases; junction bases lacking a gene match: 3. Remarks on this clonotype: No cognate antigen has been identified for it. No much larger clone exists at a distance of one base, and base qualities are not known.

The sequence was obtained from a boy less than two years old who had a stem cell transplant for SCID, so the T cells may come from the graft donor. The chain uses TRBV20-1 and TRBJ2-5, with TRBD2 identical over 8 junction bases. Sequencing was performed on PBMCs, mostly from graft donor cells, taken 360 days after TCRalphabeta/CD19-depleted stem cell transplant. Here the CDR3 is given as CSARGRGVETQYF. The DNA sequence follows: TGCAGTGCTAGAGGGCGGGGGGTGGAGACCCAGTACTTC.